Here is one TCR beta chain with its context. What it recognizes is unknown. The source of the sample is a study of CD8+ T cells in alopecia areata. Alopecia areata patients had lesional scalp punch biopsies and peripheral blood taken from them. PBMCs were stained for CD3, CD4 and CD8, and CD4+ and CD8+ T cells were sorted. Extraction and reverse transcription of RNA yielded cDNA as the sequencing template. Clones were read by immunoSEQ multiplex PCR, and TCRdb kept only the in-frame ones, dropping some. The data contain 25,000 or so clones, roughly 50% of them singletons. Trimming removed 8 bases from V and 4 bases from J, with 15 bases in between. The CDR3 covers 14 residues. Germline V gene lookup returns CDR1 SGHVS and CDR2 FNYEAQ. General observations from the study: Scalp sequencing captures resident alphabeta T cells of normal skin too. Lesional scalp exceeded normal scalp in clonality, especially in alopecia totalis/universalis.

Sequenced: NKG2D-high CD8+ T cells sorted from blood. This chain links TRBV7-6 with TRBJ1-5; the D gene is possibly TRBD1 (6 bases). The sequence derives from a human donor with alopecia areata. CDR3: CASGPQGWNQPQHF. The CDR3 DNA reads TGTGCCAGCGGACCCCAGGGGTGGAATCAGCCCCAGCATTTT.